These T cell receptor beta chains were read from a single sample in a study of blood T cell repertoires in COVID-19. Clones were sequenced by immunoSEQ multiplex PCR, and TCRdb holds only the in-frame ones, with some missing. The table includes about 120,000 clones, roughly four fifths detected once. Material for sequencing was peripheral blood. The source is a human donor in a cohort sampled during active COVID-19. CDR3s include the opening cysteine and the closing phenylalanine or tryptophan. Each record gives: J gene, V gene, D gene, clone size, CDR3 DNA, CDR3 protein. D genes are given only for firm matches. Clone size is shown for a subset of rows, as once, few, many or a class of expanded clone.

>TRBJ1-6|TRBV9|TRBD1|-
TGTGCCAGCAGCGGAGGGACAGATAATTCACCCCTCCACTTT
CASSGGTDNSPLHF
>TRBJ1-4|TRBV6-1|-|once
TGTGCCAGCAGTGAAGTCGGGGGAACAACTAATGAAAAACTGTTTTTT
CASSEVGGTTNEKLFF
>TRBJ1-5|TRBV18|-|few
TGTGCCAGCTCACAAACTGACAGTCGCAATCAGCCCCAGCATTTT
CASSQTDSRNQPQHF
>TRBJ1-5|TRBV24-1|-|-
TGTGCCACCAGTGTCACCTCGGATCAGCCCCAGCATTTT
CATSVTSDQPQHF
>TRBJ2-5|TRBV5-1|TRBD1|-
TGCGCCAGCAGCTTGGTCGGGACAGGACGGCAAAAAGAGACCCAGTACTTC
CASSLVGTGRQKETQYF
>TRBJ1-2|TRBV6-2/TRBV6-3|TRBD1|few
TGTGCCAGCAGTCAAGGGACAGATGGCTACACCTTC
CASSQGTDGYTF
>TRBJ2-6|TRBV4-1|-|few
TGCGCCAGCAGCCCCCACCCCGGAGCTGGGGCCAACGTCCTGACTTTC
CASSPHPGAGANVLTF
>TRBJ1-6|TRBV7-9|-|-
TGTGCCAGCAGCCCCGGACAGTTTGGGTTTAATTCACCCCTCCACTTT
CASSPGQFGFNSPLHF
>TRBJ1-2|TRBV27|-|-
TGTGCCAGCAGTCTCCGATATACAGCTAACTATGGCTACACCTTC
CASSLRYTANYGYTF
>TRBJ2-7|TRBV10-3|TRBD1|-
TGTGCCATCAGAACTCAGGGACAGGGATTAGACGAGCAGTACTTC
CAIRTQGQGLDEQYF
>TRBJ1-1|TRBV18|-|-
TGTGCCAGCTCATCGACACGAAACACTGAAGCTTTCTTT
CASSSTRNTEAFF
>TRBJ2-5|TRBV10-3|TRBD1|-
TGTGCCACCCAGCCGGGGACAGGCCAAGAGACCCAGTACTTC
CATQPGTGQETQYF
>TRBJ2-7|TRBV7-2|TRBD2|-
TGTGCCAGCAGCTCTAGCGGGGGGGCCGCCTACGAGCAGTACTTC
CASSSSGGAAYEQYF
>TRBJ1-4|TRBV6-5|-|once
TGTGCCAGCAGCCCCCAAGGGCAACGGGGTGAAAAACTGTTTTTT
CASSPQGQRGEKLFF
>TRBJ2-1|TRBV9|-|-
TGTGCCAGCTCTCGACTAGTCAGCAATGAGCAGTTCTTC
CASSRLVSNEQFF
>TRBJ2-1|TRBV28|TRBD1|-
TGTGCCAGCAGTCCATTGACAGGGGGCGCAGCCAATGAGCAGTTCTTC
CASSPLTGGAANEQFF
>TRBJ1-4|TRBV3-1/TRBV3-2|-|once
TGTGCCAGCAGCCAAGAGCAGGGGAGAAAACTGTTTTTT
CASSQEQGRKLFF